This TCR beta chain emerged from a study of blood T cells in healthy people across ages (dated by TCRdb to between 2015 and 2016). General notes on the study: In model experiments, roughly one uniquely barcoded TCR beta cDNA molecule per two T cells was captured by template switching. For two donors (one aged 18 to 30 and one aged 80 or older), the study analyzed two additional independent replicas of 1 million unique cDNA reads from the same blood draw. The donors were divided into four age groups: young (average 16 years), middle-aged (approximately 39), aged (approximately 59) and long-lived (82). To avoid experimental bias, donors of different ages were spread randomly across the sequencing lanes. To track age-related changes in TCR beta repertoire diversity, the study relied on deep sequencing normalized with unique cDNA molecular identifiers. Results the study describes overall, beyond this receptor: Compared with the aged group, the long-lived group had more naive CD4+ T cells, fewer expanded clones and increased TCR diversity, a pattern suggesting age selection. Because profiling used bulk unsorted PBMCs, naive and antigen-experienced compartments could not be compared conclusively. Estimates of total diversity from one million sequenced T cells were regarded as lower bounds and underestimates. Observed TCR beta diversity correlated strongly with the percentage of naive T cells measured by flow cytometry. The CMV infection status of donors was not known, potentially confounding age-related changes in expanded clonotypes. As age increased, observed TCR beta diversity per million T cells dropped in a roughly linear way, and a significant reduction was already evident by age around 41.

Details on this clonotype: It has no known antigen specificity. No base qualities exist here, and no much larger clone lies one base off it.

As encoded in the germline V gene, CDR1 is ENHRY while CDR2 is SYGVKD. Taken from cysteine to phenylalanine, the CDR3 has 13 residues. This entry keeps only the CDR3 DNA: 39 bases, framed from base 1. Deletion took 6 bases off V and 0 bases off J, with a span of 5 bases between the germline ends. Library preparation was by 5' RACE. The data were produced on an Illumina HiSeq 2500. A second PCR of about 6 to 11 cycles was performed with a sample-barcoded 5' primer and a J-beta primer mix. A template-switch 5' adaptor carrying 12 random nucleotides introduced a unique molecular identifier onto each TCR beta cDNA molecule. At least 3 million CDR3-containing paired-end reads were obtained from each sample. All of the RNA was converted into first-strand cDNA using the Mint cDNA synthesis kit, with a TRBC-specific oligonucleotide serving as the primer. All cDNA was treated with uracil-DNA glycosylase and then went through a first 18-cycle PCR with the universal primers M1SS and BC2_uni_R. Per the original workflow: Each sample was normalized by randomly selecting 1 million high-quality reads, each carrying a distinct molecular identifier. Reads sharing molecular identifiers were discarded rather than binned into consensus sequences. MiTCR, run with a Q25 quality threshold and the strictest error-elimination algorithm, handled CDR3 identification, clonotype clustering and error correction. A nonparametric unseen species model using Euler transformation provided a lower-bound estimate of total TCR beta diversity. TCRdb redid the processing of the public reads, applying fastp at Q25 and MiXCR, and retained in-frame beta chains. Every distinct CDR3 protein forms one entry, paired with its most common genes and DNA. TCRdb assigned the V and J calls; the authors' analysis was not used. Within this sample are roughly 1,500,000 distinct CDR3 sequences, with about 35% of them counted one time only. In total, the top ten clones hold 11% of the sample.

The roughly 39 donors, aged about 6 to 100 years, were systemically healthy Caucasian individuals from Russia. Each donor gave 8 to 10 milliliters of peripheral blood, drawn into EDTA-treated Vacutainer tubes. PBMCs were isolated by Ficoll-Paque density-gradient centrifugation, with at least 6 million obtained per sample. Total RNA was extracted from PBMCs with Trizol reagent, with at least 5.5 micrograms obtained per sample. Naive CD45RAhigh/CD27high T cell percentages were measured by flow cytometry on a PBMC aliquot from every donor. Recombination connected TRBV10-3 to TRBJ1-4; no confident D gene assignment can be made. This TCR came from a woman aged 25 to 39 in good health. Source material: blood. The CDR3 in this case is CAISSATNEKLFF. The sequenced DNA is TGTGCCATCAGCAGCGCAACTAATGAAAAACTGTTTTTT.